These 20 T cell receptor beta chains originate from one sample sequenced in a study of blood T cells in healthy people across ages. A sample-barcoded 5' primer and a J-beta primer mix were used in a second PCR of roughly 7 to 11 cycles. A single record per CDR3 protein comes from TCRdb applying MiXCR to the 5' RACE reads. The table records 1.6 million or so distinct CDR3 sequences, 34% of them present only once. Sequencing used blood. These receptors originate from a woman between 25 and 40 years old in good health.

The chain carries TRBV13 and TRBJ2-1; TRBD2 aligns across 13 bases. The CDR3 runs to 14 residues. V lost 4 bases and J lost 9; bases outside the gene matches: 3. The germline CDR1 and CDR2 sequences are PRHDT and FYEKMQ (reference sequence). Here the CDR3 reads CASSWTSGSREQFF. The CDR3 nucleotides are TGTGCCAGCAGCTGGACTAGCGGGAGTCGTGAGCAGTTCTTC.

The chain couples TRBV5-1 to TRBJ1-1, with no clear D. The V end was cut by 4 bases, the J end by 4 bases, with 11 bases between. Germline values: CDR1 SGHRS, CDR2 YFSETQ. This CDR3 contains 13 residues. The CDR3 sequence: CASSPGIRTEAFF. The CDR3 bases are TGCGCCAGCAGCCCTGGGATCCGCACTGAAGCTTTCTTT.

This chain connects TRBV18 to TRBJ1-4; D unclear. Germline V gene sequence: CDR1 KGHSH, CDR2 LQKENI. Deletions cut 5 bases from V and 0 bases from J, with 7 bases between. The CDR3 covers 14 residues. CDR3 sequence reads: CASSRRPTNEKLFF. CDR3 DNA sequence: TGTGCCAGCTCAAGGCGACCAACTAATGAAAAACTGTTTTTT.

This clonotype appeared a few times. The chain is built from TRBV20-1 and TRBJ2-7, with TRBD1 as a possible D gene (6 bases). Trimming shortened V by 0 bases and J by 7 bases, and 19 bases separated the two germline ends. CDR3 size: 15 residues. CDR1 and CDR2 (germline): DFQATT, SNEGSKA (reference sequence). CDR3: CSARDAGVPSREQYF. CDR3 DNA sequence: TGCAGTGCTAGAGATGCAGGGGTTCCTTCGAGGGAGCAGTACTTC.

This chain joins TRBV6-1 and TRBJ2-4, with D unresolved. The CDR3 contains 15 residues. Germline V gene data show CDR1 as MNHNS and CDR2 as SASEGT. V lost 7 bases to trimming and J lost 1 base, with 14 bases between them. CDR3 nucleotide sequence: TGTGCCAGCAAAGTCGATCAGGAGGCCAAAAACATTCAGTACTTC. Translated, it gives CASKVDQEAKNIQYF.

This chain links TRBV6-1 with TRBJ1-5; no clear D. Germline V gene data show CDR1 as MNHNS and CDR2 as SASEGT. The V gene lost 3 bases and the J gene lost 0 bases, with 3 bases spanning the gap. The CDR3 contains 13 residues. This CDR3 is CASSDHSNQPQHF. CDR3 bases: TGTGCCAGCAGTGATCATAGCAATCAGCCCCAGCATTTT.

The CDR3 region has the DNA TGTGCCAGCAGCCAAGAGGGGACAGCTAAAGCTTTCTTT. As protein: CASSQEGTAKAFF. V gene TRBV3-1 combines with J gene TRBJ1-1, with 7 bases lining up with TRBD1. In germline, CDR1 is LGHDT, CDR2 YNNKEL (reference sequence). Germline trimming cut 0 bases from V and 9 bases from J; bases unmatched to any gene: 4. CDR3 length: 13 amino acids.

In its sample, this clonotype was seen a few times. The V call is TRBV7-9, the J call TRBJ2-7; D may match TRBD1 or TRBD2 (5 bases each). In germline, CDR1 is SEHNR, CDR2 FQNEAQ (reference sequence). The ends were cut back, 3 bases at V and 3 bases at J, with 12 bases in the middle. CDR3 length: 14 amino acids. The chain's CDR3 is CASSLTLGDYEQYF. DNA for the CDR3: TGTGCCAGCAGCTTGACGTTGGGGGACTACGAGCAGTACTTC.

The CDR3 loop reads CASKRVQKETQYF. DNA of the CDR3: TGTGCCAGCAAGCGGGTCCAGAAAGAGACCCAGTACTTC. This chain connects TRBV6-1 to TRBJ2-5; TRBD2 is a possible D gene (6 bases). V was cut by 7 bases and J by 3 bases, with 12 bases left in between. In germline, CDR1 is MNHNS, CDR2 SASEGT. The CDR3 consists of 13 residues.

The chain has TRBV5-1 and TRBJ2-7, with 7 bases lining up with TRBD1. Looked up from germline, CDR1 is SGHRS and CDR2 is YFSETQ. The CDR3 consists of 16 residues. Trimming cost V 2 bases and J 0 bases; bases outside gene matches: 8. This CDR3 is CASSFSYRDSSYEQYF. The CDR3, as DNA: TGCGCCAGCAGCTTCTCATACCGGGACAGCTCCTACGAGCAGTACTTC.

This clonotype was detected only a few times. This chain uses TRBV20-1 with TRBJ2-1, with 8 bases lining up with TRBD1. After removal of 1 base from V and 7 bases from J, the junction contained 6 bases not matched to a gene. This CDR3 comprises 14 residues. CDR1 is DFQATT and CDR2 is SNEGSKA in the germline V gene (reference sequence). The CDR3 nucleotides are TGCAGTGCTAGAGGAGGACAGGGTAAAAATGAGCAGTTCTTC. Its translation: CSARGGQGKNEQFF.

In its sample, this clonotype was seen a few times. The chain uses TRBV7-9 and TRBJ1-6; D ambiguous. Trimming stripped 1 base from V and 12 bases from J, with 7 bases between. The CDR3 is 12 residues long. Germline V gene data show CDR1 as SEHNR and CDR2 as FQNEAQ (reference sequence). DNA for the CDR3: TGTGCCAGCAGCTTAGTGGGATTACCCCTCCACTTT. Protein: CASSLVGLPLHF.

The chain carries TRBV28 and TRBJ1-6; D remains unclear. Trimming left V 8 bases short and J 0 bases short, with 11 bases between. The CDR3 is 15 residues long. Germline V gene lookup returns CDR1 MDHEN and CDR2 SYDVKM. CDR3 sequence (DNA): TGTGCCAGCGGCCGAGAGAGCTCCTATAATTCACCCCTCCACTTT. It is translated as CASGRESSYNSPLHF.

CDR3 DNA: TGTGCCAGCAGCCCGCAATTAGCGGGAGCCTACAATGAGCAGTTCTTC. Amino acids: CASSPQLAGAYNEQFF. J is TRBJ2-1 and V is TRBV7-6; 9 bases line up with TRBD2. The trim removed 5 bases at V and 2 bases at J, leaving 7 bases unmatched. The V gene's germline CDR1 is SGHVS and CDR2 FNYEAQ. The CDR3 loop spans 16 amino acids.

The table lists this clonotype with a few counts. This sequence joins TRBV20-1 and TRBJ2-3, with D possibly being TRBD2 (6 bases). Trimming pared 5 bases from V and 1 base from J, leaving 13 bases between. This CDR3 is 14 amino acids long. Germline V CDR1 and CDR2: DFQATT, SNEGSKA (reference sequence). The chain's CDR3 is CSAFSGVGTDTQYF. In DNA, the CDR3 is TGCAGTGCTTTCTCGGGGGTGGGCACAGATACGCAGTATTTT.

This clonotype has just a few counts. The chain has TRBV20-1 and TRBJ1-2; 10 bases map to TRBD1. The CDR3 extends over 14 amino acids. Losses at the gene ends were 3 bases for V and 2 bases for J; bases not matched to a gene: 3. Germline V gene lookup returns CDR1 DFQATT and CDR2 SNEGSKA (reference sequence). In DNA, the CDR3 is TGCAGTGCTAGTGGGACAGGGGTGAACTATGGCTACACCTTC. This sequence encodes CSASGTGVNYGYTF.

Comment on this clonotype: This may arise from a read error, as a much more abundant clone is one base away. This chain joins TRBV27 and TRBJ2-1, with 7 bases lining up with TRBD2. Germline CDR1 and CDR2: MNHEY and SMNVEV (reference sequence). CDR3 length: 12 residues. The CDR3 loop is CASSVTSGLLLF. The CDR3 region has the DNA TGTGCCAGCAGCGTTACCTCGGGACTATTGCTCTTC.

The chain joins TRBV27 to TRBJ2-7, with 9 bases identical to TRBD1. With 0 bases clipped from V and 3 bases from J, the junction kept 9 bases outside the gene matches. The CDR3 contains 17 residues. The germline V gene encodes CDR1 MNHEY and CDR2 SMNVEV (reference sequence). The CDR3 sequence is CASSLSTGDRDFYEQYF. The DNA for the CDR3 is TGTGCCAGCAGTTTATCCACCGGGGACAGGGATTTCTACGAGCAGTACTTC.

This clonotype was counted a few times. CDR3 DNA sequence: TGCAGTGCTAGTGCAGGGGTGGGGGAGACCCAGTACTTC. Residues: CSASAGVGETQYF. V gene TRBV20-1 combines with J gene TRBJ2-5; TRBD1 might be the D (6 bases). V was pared by 3 bases and J by 5 bases, with 13 bases between. CDR1 is DFQATT and CDR2 is SNEGSKA in the germline V gene (reference sequence). The length of the CDR3 is 13 residues.

This clonotype was seen many times. The gene calls are TRBV4-1 and TRBJ1-1; tentatively, D is TRBD1 (6 bases). This CDR3 contains 15 residues. V dropped 0 bases and J dropped 1 base, with 9 bases sitting between them. The germline CDR1 and CDR2 sequences are MGHRA and YSYEKL. CDR3 residues: CASSQEVRGNTEAFF. CDR3 DNA: TGCGCCAGCAGCCAAGAGGTCAGGGGGAACACTGAAGCTTTCTTT.